These T cell receptor beta chains were read from a single sample in a study of cytomegalovirus exposure and HLA in healthy donors. Clones were sequenced by immunoSEQ multiplex PCR, and TCRdb holds only the in-frame ones, with some missing. Of 150,000 or so clones in the sample, about two thirds were seen once. The sample was PBMCs. Receptors originate from a young woman in good health and CMV-seronegative. CDR3s include the opening cysteine and the closing phenylalanine or tryptophan. A D gene is named only where the DNA matches it firmly.

12,TRBV7-9,NA,CASSPTSNEQFF
13,TRBV10-3,NA,CASRETSNQPQHF
19,TRBV10-3,NA,CAISGGVQVAPSGANVLTF
17,TRBV7-9,NA,CASSLEIVGGGDTEAFF
14,TRBV2,TRBD2,CASSTRTSGDEQFF
18,TRBV19,TRBD1,CASSGRTGFGYSNQPQHF
16,TRBV5-4,TRBD2,CASTLQGTSGLYEQYF
14,TRBV7-6,NA,CASSLTDPGYEQFF
13,TRBV9,NA,CASSVELADEQFF
18,TRBV4-3,TRBD2,CASSQELAGGSNTGELFF
18,TRBV19,TRBD2,CASSGPGLAGAKTYEQYF
13,TRBV28,NA,CASLPGMTYEQYF
13,TRBV12-5,TRBD1,CASGLRGSTEAFF
15,TRBV19,NA,CASSMGALANYGYTF
17,TRBV19,TRBD2,CASSMKRGGVYPDTQYF
14,TRBV6-1,NA,CATSSTDMNTEAFF
16,TRBV7-9,TRBD2,CASSQEYGGGANEQFF
19,TRBV5-4,TRBD1,CASSLASRGPESVNEKLFF
17,TRBV2,TRBD2,CASSLSGRVRSSYEQYF
16,TRBV4-3,NA,CASSRQDAGSGDTQYF
18,TRBV10-2,NA,CASSRVTGRLSSYNEQFF
16,TRBV21-1,NA,CASSKGEFWRQVEAFF
19,TRBV14,TRBD2,CASSFKLLAGGPWTGELFF
15,TRBV4-1,TRBD1,CASSPRQGRNTEAFF
13,TRBV2,NA,CAGHRDTNTEAFF
15,TRBV27,NA,CASSSPGRGSHGYTF
17,TRBV11-2,NA,CASSLRDLGPGVVTQYF
14,TRBV4-2,TRBD1,CASTRDRGRLGYTF
17,TRBV5-1,TRBD1,CASSLSTGAAMNTEAFF
15,TRBV18,TRBD1,CASSPAQGAPYGYTF
16,TRBV18,TRBD2,CASSPGHSGRSETQYF
13,TRBV7-3,NA,CASSGHPQETQYF
16,TRBV27,TRBD1,CASSLGRQGVNYGYTF
14,TRBV7-2,TRBD1,CASSLGQGGQPQHF
16,TRBV18,TRBD1,CASSPGTGAMNTEAFF
15,TRBV6-1,TRBD1,CASSGGTGTLYEQYF
16,TRBV9,TRBD2,CASSVASGDKYNEQFF
12,TRBV2,NA,CASSNSYNEQFF
14,TRBV11-3,NA,CASSFQEAEETQYF
13,TRBV4-3,NA,CASSQDRSSEAFF
13,TRBV29-1,NA,CSGAREVNTEAFF
13,TRBV7-9,NA,CASSESGSDTQYF
15,TRBV5-8,TRBD1,CASSWGQGVQETQYF
18,TRBV11-2,TRBD2,CASSLAGGLAGGKYEQYF
14,TRBV7-3,TRBD1,CASSLSSGGNEAFF
11,TRBV20-1,NA,CSARDRDTQYF
12,TRBV11-3,NA,CASSKKSDEQYF
16,TRBV10-3,TRBD1,CAISEPTGISTDTQYF
13,TRBV7-2,NA,CASSTRRENEQFF
14,TRBV2,TRBD1,CASMEGARGQPQHF
15,TRBV7-9,NA,CASSPGGDTSIPQHF
13,TRBV5-1,NA,CASAGAPNYGYTF
13,TRBV6-1,TRBD1,CASIGTGWRTQYF